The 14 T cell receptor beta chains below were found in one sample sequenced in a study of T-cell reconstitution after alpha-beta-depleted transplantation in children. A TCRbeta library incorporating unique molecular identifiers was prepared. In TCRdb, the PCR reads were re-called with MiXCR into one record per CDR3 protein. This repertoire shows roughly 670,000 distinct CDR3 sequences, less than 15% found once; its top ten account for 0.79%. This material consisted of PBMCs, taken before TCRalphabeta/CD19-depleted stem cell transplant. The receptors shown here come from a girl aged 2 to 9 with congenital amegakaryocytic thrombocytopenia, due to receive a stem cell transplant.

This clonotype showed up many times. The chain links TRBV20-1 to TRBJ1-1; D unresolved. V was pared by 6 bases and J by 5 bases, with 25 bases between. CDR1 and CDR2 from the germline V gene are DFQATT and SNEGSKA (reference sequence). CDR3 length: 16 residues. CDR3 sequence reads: CSALSVRGQLETEAFF. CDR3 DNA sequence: TGCAGTGCCCTGAGCGTCCGTGGGCAGCTAGAGACTGAAGCTTTCTTT.

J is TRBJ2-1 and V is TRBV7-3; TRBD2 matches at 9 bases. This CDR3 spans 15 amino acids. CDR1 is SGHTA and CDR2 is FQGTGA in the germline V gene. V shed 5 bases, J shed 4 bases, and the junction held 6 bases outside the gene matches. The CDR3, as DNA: TGTGCCAGCAGCAAGACTAGCGGTCTTTACAATGAGCAGTTCTTC. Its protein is CASSKTSGLYNEQFF.

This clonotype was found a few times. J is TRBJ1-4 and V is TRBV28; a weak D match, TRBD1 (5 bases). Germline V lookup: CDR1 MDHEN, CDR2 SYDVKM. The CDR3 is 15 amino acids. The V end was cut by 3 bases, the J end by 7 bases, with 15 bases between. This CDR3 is CASSFGVTRGEKLFF. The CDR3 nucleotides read TGTGCCAGCAGTTTTGGTGTAACTAGGGGTGAAAAACTGTTTTTT.

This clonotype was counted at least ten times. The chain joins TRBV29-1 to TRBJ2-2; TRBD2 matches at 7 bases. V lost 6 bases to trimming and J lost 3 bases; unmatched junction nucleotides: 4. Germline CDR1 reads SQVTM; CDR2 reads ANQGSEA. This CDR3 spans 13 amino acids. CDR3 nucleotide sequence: TGCAGCGTGCTAGCGGAGTACACCGGGGAGCTGTTTTTT. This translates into CSVLAEYTGELFF.

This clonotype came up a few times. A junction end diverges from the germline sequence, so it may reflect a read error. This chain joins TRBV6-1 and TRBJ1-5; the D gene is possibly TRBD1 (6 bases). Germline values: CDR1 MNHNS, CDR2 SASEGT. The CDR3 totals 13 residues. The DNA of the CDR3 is TGTGCCAGCAGTGAAGCGTTAGGACAGCCTCAGCATTTT. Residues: CASSEALGQPQHF.

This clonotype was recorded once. CDR3: CASSFDWGQKAFF. In nucleotides, the CDR3 is TGTGCCAGCAGTTTTGATTGGGGGCAGAAAGCTTTCTTT. This chain joins TRBV12-3 or TRBV12-4 and TRBJ1-1, with D perhaps TRBD1 (6 bases). V was pared by 3 bases and J by 9 bases, with 14 bases between. CDR3 length equals 13 residues.

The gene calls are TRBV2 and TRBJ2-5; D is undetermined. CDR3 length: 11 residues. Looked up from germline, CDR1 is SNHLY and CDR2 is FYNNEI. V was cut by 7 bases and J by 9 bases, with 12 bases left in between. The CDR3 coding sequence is TGTGCCAGCACAAACGTTGTACCCCAGTACTTC. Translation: CASTNVVPQYF.

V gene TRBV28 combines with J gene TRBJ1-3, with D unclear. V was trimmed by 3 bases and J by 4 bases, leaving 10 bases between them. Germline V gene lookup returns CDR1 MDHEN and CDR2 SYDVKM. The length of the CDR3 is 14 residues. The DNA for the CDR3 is TGTGCCAGCAGTTTGCCCCGTGGCGGAAACACCATATATTTT. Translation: CASSLPRGGNTIYF.

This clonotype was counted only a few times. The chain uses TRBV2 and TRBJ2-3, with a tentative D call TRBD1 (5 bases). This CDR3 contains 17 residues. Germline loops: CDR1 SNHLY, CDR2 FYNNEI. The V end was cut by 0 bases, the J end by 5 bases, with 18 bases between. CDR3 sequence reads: CASSEALLLKGQDTQYF. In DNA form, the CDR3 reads TGTGCCAGCAGTGAAGCGCTTCTATTGAAGGGGCAAGATACGCAGTATTTT. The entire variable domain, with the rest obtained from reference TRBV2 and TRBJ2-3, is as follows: EPEVTQTPSHQVTQMGQEVILRCVPISNHLYFYWYRQILGQKVEFLVSFYNNEISEKSEIFDDQFSVERPDGSNFTLKIRSTKLEDSAMYFCASSEALLLKGQDTQYFGPGTRLTVL.

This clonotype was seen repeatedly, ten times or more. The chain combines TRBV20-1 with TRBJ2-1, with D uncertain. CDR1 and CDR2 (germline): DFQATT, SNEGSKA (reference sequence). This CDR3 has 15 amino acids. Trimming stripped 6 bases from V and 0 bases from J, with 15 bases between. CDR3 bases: TGCAGTGCCCTGAGCGCCGTCAGCTCCTACAATGAGCAGTTCTTC. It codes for CSALSAVSSYNEQFF.

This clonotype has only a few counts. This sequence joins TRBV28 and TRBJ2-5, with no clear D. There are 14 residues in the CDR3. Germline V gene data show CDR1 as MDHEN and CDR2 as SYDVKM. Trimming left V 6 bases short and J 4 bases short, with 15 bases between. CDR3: CASRQTADGETQYF. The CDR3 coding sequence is TGTGCCAGCAGACAAACCGCGGACGGAGAGACCCAGTACTTC.

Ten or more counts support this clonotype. CDR3 DNA: TGTGCCAGCAGTTACTCTTCTGCCTACGAGCAGTACTTC. This sequence encodes CASSYSSAYEQYF. The genes are TRBV6-5 and TRBJ2-7, with D hard to call. This CDR3 is 13 amino acids long. The germline gives CDR1 MNHEY, CDR2 SVGAGI. V shed 0 bases and J shed 2 bases, with 5 bases lying between them.

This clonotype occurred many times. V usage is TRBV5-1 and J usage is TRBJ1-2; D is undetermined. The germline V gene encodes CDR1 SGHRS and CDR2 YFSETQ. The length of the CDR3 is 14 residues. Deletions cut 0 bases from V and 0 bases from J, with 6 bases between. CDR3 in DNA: TGCGCCAGCAGCTTGGGACACGCTAACTATGGCTACACCTTC. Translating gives CASSLGHANYGYTF.

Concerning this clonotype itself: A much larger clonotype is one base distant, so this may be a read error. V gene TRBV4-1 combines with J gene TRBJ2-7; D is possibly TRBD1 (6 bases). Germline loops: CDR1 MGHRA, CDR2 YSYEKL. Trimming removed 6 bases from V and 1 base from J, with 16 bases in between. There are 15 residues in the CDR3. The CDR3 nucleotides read TGCGCCAGCAGGTACAGCCCGGGACAATCCTACGAGCAGTACTTC. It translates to CASRYSPGQSYEQYF.